This T cell receptor (beta chain) was recovered during a study of radiation and T cells in renal cell carcinoma. Germline V gene sequence: CDR1 KGHSH, CDR2 LQKENI. The CDR3 runs 15 residues. V shed 3 bases and J 8 bases; nucleotides not matched to a gene: 7. Generated by immunoSEQ multiplex PCR, the TCRdb table keeps only in-frame clones and is missing some. The data contain 150,000 to 200,000 clones, less than 90% of them singletons. The time point: blood 4 weeks post-SBRT, at nephrectomy. The treatment was: 15 Gy SBRT to primary tumor, nephrectomy 4 weeks later. Serial blood draws occurred at baseline and 2 and 4 weeks post-SBRT. The tumor was a clear cell renal cell carcinoma.

This TCR came from a woman in her forties or fifties with renal cell carcinoma. The genes are TRBV18 and TRBJ1-4; 9 bases align to TRBD1. The source was blood, collected from a patient whose treatment included radiotherapy and nephrectomy. CDR3 DNA: TGTGCCAGCTCACCCCGACAGGGGGAAGGGGAAAAACTGTTTTTT. It yields the protein CASSPRQGEGEKLFF.